This TCR beta chain was documented in a study of blood T cell repertoires in COVID-19. Study-level information: The United States, Italy and Spain provided the acute and convalescent COVID-19 samples. From T cells, B-cell-depleted T cells, or PBMCs came the material, which was cDNA or gDNA.

The CDR3 covers 16 residues. Trimming removed 0 bases at V and 0 bases at J, with 11 bases between. The germline gives CDR1 MGHRA, CDR2 YSYEKL. Per the original methods: Counts of nucleated cells, estimated from reference gene primer amplification, were obtained. TCRdb's copy holds only in-frame clones and misses some; the assay was immunoSEQ multiplex PCR. V and J calls and clone size follow that table, whereas D and trimming were derived from the DNA. This table has around 170,000 clones, 85% to 90% appearing once. Patients from Seattle were sampled longitudinally, starting during active infection. V is TRBV4-1 and J is TRBJ1-2; D is perhaps TRBD1 (5 bases). The receptor was isolated from a man between 60 and 75 years old with COVID-19, enrolled during active disease. Sequenced input: peripheral blood. CDR3 nucleotide sequence: TGCGCCAGCAGCCAAGATTCAGCAGGGACTAACTATGGCTACACCTTC. Translating gives CASSQDSAGTNYGYTF.